Listed below are T cell receptor beta chains from one sample, sequenced in a study of blood T cell repertoires in COVID-19. The table came from immunoSEQ multiplex PCR; TCRdb's copy has only in-frame clones and leaves some out. Among about 180,000 clones, about 81% were seen once, and the ten largest hold 12%. Sequencing input: peripheral blood. These receptors were taken from a woman at least 80 years old with COVID-19, enrolled during active disease. Both conserved end residues are trimmed from each CDR3.

j_gene: TRBJ1-2
v_gene: TRBV10-3
CDR3aa: AITPGGNYGYT

j_gene: TRBJ1-1
v_gene: TRBV24-1
CDR3aa: ATSRRANTEAF

j_gene: TRBJ1-3
v_gene: TRBV2
CDR3aa: ASSYGTDGNTIY

j_gene: TRBJ2-5
v_gene: TRBV5-1
CDR3aa: ASSLVGTGEETQY

j_gene: TRBJ2-7
v_gene: TRBV10-3
CDR3aa: AISESTGTYEQY

j_gene: TRBJ2-3
v_gene: TRBV25-1
CDR3aa: ASSLSEGTQY

j_gene: TRBJ2-7
v_gene: TRBV6-1
CDR3aa: ASSEATLGYYEQY

j_gene: TRBJ1-2
v_gene: TRBV5-1
CDR3aa: ASSLRTGTDYGYT

j_gene: TRBJ1-1
v_gene: TRBV10-3
CDR3aa: AIRTGNTEAF

j_gene: TRBJ1-6
v_gene: TRBV3-1/TRBV3-2
CDR3aa: ASSQGQNNSPLH

j_gene: TRBJ1-1
v_gene: TRBV6-5
CDR3aa: ASSSGTGRTEAF

j_gene: TRBJ1-2
v_gene: TRBV6-2/TRBV6-3
CDR3aa: ASSGPQRKGNYGYT

j_gene: TRBJ1-4
v_gene: TRBV7-9
CDR3aa: ASSLAGTNEKLF

j_gene: TRBJ1-5
v_gene: TRBV9
CDR3aa: ASSVGAGGNQPQH

j_gene: TRBJ2-2
v_gene: TRBV28
CDR3aa: ASSLGTGDTGELF

j_gene: TRBJ2-5
v_gene: TRBV2
CDR3aa: ASSLLAGYQETQY

j_gene: TRBJ2-1
v_gene: TRBV5-4
CDR3aa: ASSFFQAGGWNEQF

j_gene: TRBJ2-5
v_gene: TRBV11-2
CDR3aa: ASSLDSRGGETQY

j_gene: TRBJ2-2
v_gene: TRBV5-1
CDR3aa: ASSSQGDTGELF

j_gene: TRBJ2-7
v_gene: TRBV15
CDR3aa: ATSRQGQGFDEQY

j_gene: TRBJ1-5
v_gene: TRBV29-1
CDR3aa: SVADFSNQPQH

j_gene: TRBJ1-5
v_gene: TRBV27
CDR3aa: ASSLYGQLGQPQH

j_gene: TRBJ1-2
v_gene: TRBV3-1/TRBV3-2
CDR3aa: ASSQIDRDYGYT

j_gene: TRBJ1-2
v_gene: TRBV19
CDR3aa: ASSISGNYGYT

j_gene: TRBJ1-2
v_gene: TRBV12-3/TRBV12-4
CDR3aa: ASRTGGFGYT

j_gene: TRBJ1-2
v_gene: TRBV5-1
CDR3aa: ASSEQGSYGYT

j_gene: TRBJ2-7
v_gene: TRBV14
CDR3aa: ASSPGTGVSYEQY

j_gene: TRBJ2-1
v_gene: TRBV4-1
CDR3aa: ASSQPSGGTSGRGQF

j_gene: TRBJ2-7
v_gene: TRBV13
CDR3aa: ASSFFPTNLAKEQY

j_gene: TRBJ2-7
v_gene: TRBV15
CDR3aa: ATSRIVGGWEQY

j_gene: TRBJ2-1
v_gene: TRBV23-1
CDR3aa: ASSQSLPGQGDNEQF

j_gene: TRBJ2-7
v_gene: TRBV7-9
CDR3aa: ASSPGQDKPYEQY

j_gene: TRBJ2-2
v_gene: TRBV3-1/TRBV3-2
CDR3aa: ASSQPGLAGEVDTGELF

j_gene: TRBJ1-5
v_gene: TRBV7-8
CDR3aa: ASSSSRVGQPQH

j_gene: TRBJ2-7
v_gene: TRBV27
CDR3aa: ASSSIQGRYEQY

j_gene: TRBJ2-5
v_gene: TRBV2
CDR3aa: ASRGQQETQY

j_gene: TRBJ1-5
v_gene: TRBV19
CDR3aa: ASSIRGSRNQPQH

j_gene: TRBJ2-5
v_gene: TRBV11-2
CDR3aa: ASSFTVAGAETQY

j_gene: TRBJ2-5
v_gene: TRBV9
CDR3aa: ASSVDGRGWETQY

j_gene: TRBJ1-5
v_gene: TRBV6-5
CDR3aa: ASSYSGAPGPPQH

j_gene: TRBJ2-6
v_gene: TRBV18
CDR3aa: ASSPGQSSWGSGANVLT

j_gene: TRBJ2-2
v_gene: TRBV10-1
CDR3aa: ASSEYMGLAGDTGELF

j_gene: TRBJ2-7
v_gene: TRBV20-1
CDR3aa: SARGSYEQY

j_gene: TRBJ2-5
v_gene: TRBV6-5
CDR3aa: ASRRLAGGQETQY

j_gene: TRBJ2-7
v_gene: TRBV19
CDR3aa: ATKGTSGKSRYEQY

j_gene: TRBJ1-2
v_gene: TRBV18
CDR3aa: ASSPSGLNYGYT

j_gene: TRBJ2-7
v_gene: TRBV2
CDR3aa: ASSERVYEQY

j_gene: TRBJ1-6
v_gene: TRBV5-6
CDR3aa: ASSWGQALNSPLH

j_gene: TRBJ1-2
v_gene: TRBV5-1
CDR3aa: ASSLAGGLNYGYT